These T cell receptor beta chains were read from a single sample in a study of post-analysis software for immune sequencing data. TCRdb itself ran the PCR reads through MiXCR, one entry per CDR3 protein. The sample holds 750,000 to 950,000 distinct CDR3 sequences, approximately 50% seen once. The sequenced sample was blood. The receptor set was obtained from a girl aged 10 to 17 with multiple sclerosis. CDR3s leave out the opening cysteine and the closing phenylalanine or tryptophan. Fields, in order: V gene, J gene, CDR3 protein.

TRBV5-1,TRBJ1-2,ASSSQGLRDGYT
TRBV15,TRBJ1-2,ATSRETGMRDYGYT
TRBV12-3/TRBV12-4,TRBJ2-1,ASLASGTASNGQF
TRBV20-1,TRBJ1-5,SAKRGGNQPQH
TRBV2,TRBJ1-2,ASLSMRHYGYT
TRBV20-1,TRBJ2-3,SASRDRGSVDTQY
TRBV18,TRBJ1-2,ASSPDRQSGYT
TRBV12-3/TRBV12-4,TRBJ2-7,ASSSPLYEQY
TRBV7-2,TRBJ1-1,ASSLAQGRHTEAF
TRBV29-1,TRBJ2-1,SVARDRRGEQF
TRBV12-3/TRBV12-4,TRBJ2-1,ASSLDRNNNEQF
TRBV12-3/TRBV12-4,TRBJ2-3,ATGEGAGTQY
TRBV29-1,TRBJ2-2,SVVGGALNTGELF
TRBV12-3/TRBV12-4,TRBJ1-2,ASSHMTGNGYT
TRBV4-2,TRBJ1-2,ASNQGTGGAGGYT
TRBV20-1,TRBJ2-3,SAYTPGLAGGPGDTQY
TRBV6-5,TRBJ2-5,ASSYTGLAGSKETQY
TRBV29-1,TRBJ2-5,SVDPENQETQY
TRBV11-2,.,ASSLVSGTGGPYEQY
TRBV20-1,.,SASPQGRSYEQY
TRBV5-1,TRBJ2-1,ASSLVRGIDGQF
TRBV4-1,TRBJ2-1,ASSQVPQGEETQF
TRBV7-9,TRBJ2-1,ASSVTGHYNEQF
TRBV12-3/TRBV12-4,TRBJ2-7,ASSRPGTGPSPHYEQY